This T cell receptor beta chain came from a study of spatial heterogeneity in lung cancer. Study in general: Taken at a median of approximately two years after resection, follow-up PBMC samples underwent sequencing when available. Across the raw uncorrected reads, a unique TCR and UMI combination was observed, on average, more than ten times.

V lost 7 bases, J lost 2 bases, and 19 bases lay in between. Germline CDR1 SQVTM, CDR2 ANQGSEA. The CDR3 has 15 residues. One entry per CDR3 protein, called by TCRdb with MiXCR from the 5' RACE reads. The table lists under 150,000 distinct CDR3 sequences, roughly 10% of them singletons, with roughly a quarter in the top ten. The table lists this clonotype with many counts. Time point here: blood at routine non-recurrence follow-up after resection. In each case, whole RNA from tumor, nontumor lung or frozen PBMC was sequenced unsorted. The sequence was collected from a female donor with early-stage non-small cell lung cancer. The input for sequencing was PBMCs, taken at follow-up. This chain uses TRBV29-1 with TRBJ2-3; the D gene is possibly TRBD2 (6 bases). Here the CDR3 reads CSAGTATSFTDTQYF. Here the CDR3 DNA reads TGCAGCGCCGGGACTGCAACTTCTTTCACAGATACGCAGTATTTT.